The rows below give T cell receptor beta chains drawn from one sample of a study of cytomegalovirus exposure and HLA in healthy donors. Clones were sequenced by immunoSEQ multiplex PCR, and TCRdb holds only the in-frame ones, with some missing. The table has under 200,000 clones, 70% to 80% seen once. Material for sequencing was PBMCs. Receptors originate from a man in his fifties or sixties in good health and CMV-seronegative. Both conserved end residues are part of each CDR3. D genes are given only for firm matches. Only some rows state a clone size, as once, few, many or a class for expanded clones.

j_call clone_size v_call d_call cdr3_aa
TRBJ1-2 - TRBV27 TRBD1 CASSLYQGAIIGGYTF
TRBJ1-5 few TRBV21-1 - CASSKAGPGQPQHF
TRBJ2-5 - TRBV25-1 TRBD1 CASSEGFDRVGETQYF
TRBJ2-2 - TRBV4-1 - CASSQEAGRGPLLPGELFF
TRBJ1-5 - TRBV18 - CASSGTGPNQPQHF
TRBJ1-1 many TRBV6-5 TRBD1 CASSPTGMNTEAFF
TRBJ2-1 few TRBV7-2 TRBD1 CASSPGTGGHEQFF
TRBJ1-2 few TRBV18 - CASSEGVSFGYTF
TRBJ1-1 - TRBV30 - CAWSKASEAFF
TRBJ2-1 - TRBV29-1 TRBD2 CSVVGTSGGGPYNEQFF
TRBJ1-1 - TRBV6-5 TRBD1 CASSWTGQTTNTEAFF
TRBJ1-5 - TRBV6-1 TRBD1 CASRDRVDNQPQHF
TRBJ2-7 - TRBV21-1 - CASSNLETGVFYEQYF
TRBJ2-1 - TRBV2 - CASSEGAGDPYNEQFF
TRBJ2-5 - TRBV5-4 - CASSLGDRKETQYF
TRBJ2-1 - TRBV7-3 - CASSLAGAANEQFF
TRBJ2-5 - TRBV5-1 - CASSQSSIQETQYF
TRBJ2-5 - TRBV5-1 TRBD1 CASSLRATGGQETQYF
TRBJ2-1 - TRBV4-2 TRBD2 CASSQDLAVYNEQFF
TRBJ1-2 - TRBV2 TRBD1 CASVKPGQGARGYTF
TRBJ1-1 few TRBV7-2 TRBD1 CASSIRQGTEAFF
TRBJ1-4 - TRBV7-8 TRBD1 CASSLGQGREKLFF
TRBJ1-1 - TRBV28 - CASSPQDTEAFF
TRBJ1-6 - TRBV6-6 - CASSYSDGSPLHF
TRBJ2-3 - TRBV5-6 - CASSLETTFTDTQYF
TRBJ1-2 - TRBV10-3 TRBD1 CAISGDRGYGYTF
TRBJ1-2 - TRBV30 - CAWTVLSNYGYTF
TRBJ1-2 - TRBV29-1 TRBD1 CSAGESGQGEGYTF
TRBJ2-3 - TRBV6-5 TRBD2 CASGREVGTDTQYF
TRBJ1-2 - TRBV6-1 - CASSATELVYGYTF
TRBJ1-1 - TRBV6-1 TRBD1 CASSVLGQVPEAFF
TRBJ2-7 - TRBV5-1 TRBD2 CASSLATGGVSYEQYF
TRBJ2-3 - TRBV29-1 - CSVGQGLTDTQYF
TRBJ2-3 - TRBV19 TRBD2 CASSWTSGRRAPDTQYF
TRBJ2-3 few TRBV4-1 - CASSLDLATDTQYF
TRBJ2-7 once TRBV5-6 TRBD1 CASSLGQGSYEQYF
TRBJ2-1 - TRBV7-3 TRBD1 CASSLGAGGTNEQFF
TRBJ1-5 - TRBV6-6 TRBD1 CASSPRDRANQPQHF
TRBJ2-3 - TRBV9 TRBD2 CASSVGASGAGTDTQYF
TRBJ1-3 - TRBV2 - CASSDRSGNTIYF
TRBJ2-7 once TRBV19 TRBD1 CASSPGQGSSYEQYF
TRBJ1-4 - TRBV5-8 - CASSLGQGINEKLFF
TRBJ2-1 once TRBV2 TRBD1 CASSADRGSYNEQFF
TRBJ1-4 - TRBV6-1 TRBD1 CASSVQGDEKLFF
TRBJ1-1 few TRBV5-6 TRBD1 CASSSGTGTNTEAFF
TRBJ2-3 - TRBV30 TRBD2 CAWKHGARASGYTDTQYF
TRBJ1-4 - TRBV11-2 TRBD1 CASSSTTGGREKLFF
TRBJ1-2 - TRBV5-1 - CASSLGTANYGYTF